This record covers a single T cell receptor (beta chain). Its matching antigen is unknown. This sample is part of a study of shared clonotypes between healthy human individuals. Background on the study: Donors were a couple of women and a few men aged 18 to 49.

The donors were all Caucasian adults (living in Nashville, Tennessee). For sorted subsets, about 200 ng DNA per replicate equaled about 31,000 T cell genomes. Clones were sequenced by immunoSEQ multiplex PCR, and TCRdb holds only the in-frame ones, with some missing. The sample lists some 2,000,000 clones; about 95% were seen once. Findings and limits, study-wide: Naive subsets generally exceeded memory subsets in estimated richness.

This clonotype was obtained from a man aged 18 to 30 in good health. Sample: naive CD4+ T cells sorted from blood. Subset: CD45RA+ positively selected.

The CDR3 DNA reads as TGTGCCAGCAGCCCCATAGAGGGAGCCGAGCAGTACTTC. It encodes CASSPIEGAEQYF. The V gene is TRBV2, the J gene TRBJ2-7; D perhaps matches TRBD2 (5 bases). Germline V gene lookup returns CDR1 SNHLY and CDR2 FYNNEI. Trimming stripped 6 bases from V and 6 bases from J, with 15 bases between. This CDR3 spans 13 amino acids. Looking up the rest from reference TRBV2 and TRBJ2-7 gives the full variable domain: EPEVTQTPSHQVTQMGQEVILRCVPISNHLYFYWYRQILGQKVEFLVSFYNNEISEKSEIFDDQFSVERPDGSNFTLKIRSTKLEDSAMYFCASSPIEGAEQYFGPGTRLTVT.